Presented here are 17 T cell receptor beta chains from one specimen sequenced in a study of cytomegalovirus exposure and HLA in healthy donors. PCR amplification relied on 60 Vbeta primers (plus 13 Jbeta primers). Sequencing used immunoSEQ multiplex PCR; TCRdb keeps in-frame clones, though not all of them. The repertoire holds approximately 170,000 clones, with about three quarters as singletons. Sequenced input: PBMCs. These receptors were collected from a woman aged 40 to 49 in good health and CMV-seropositive.

This chain joins TRBV4-1 and TRBJ2-5, with 13 bases aligning to TRBD2. Germline assignment: CDR1 MGHRA and CDR2 YSYEKL. V was pared by 0 bases and J by 5 bases, with 12 bases of the junction left unmatched. The CDR3 is made up of 19 amino acids. CDR3 residues: CASSQEARGLAGPQETQYF. In nucleotides, the CDR3 is TGCGCCAGCAGCCAAGAAGCCCGGGGACTAGCGGGGCCTCAGGAGACCCAGTACTTC.

The V call is TRBV7-9, the J call TRBJ1-2; TRBD1 is a possible D gene (5 bases). This CDR3 is built from 13 residues. V lost 2 bases and J 6 bases, leaving 10 bases between the germline ends. Germline-derived CDR1 and CDR2 are SEHNR and FQNEAQ (reference sequence). The CDR3 loop is CASSLQGRDGYTF. The CDR3 DNA is TGTGCCAGCAGCTTACAGGGTAGGGATGGCTACACCTTC.

V gene TRBV5-1 combines with J gene TRBJ2-1; D unresolved. The V end was cut by 0 bases, the J end by 3 bases, with 7 bases between. Germline V gene data show CDR1 as SGHRS and CDR2 as YFSETQ. The CDR3 length is 14 residues. The DNA for the CDR3 is TGCGCCAGCAGCTTGGGTACAGACTACAATGAGCAGTTCTTC. Translation gives CASSLGTDYNEQFF.

The chain has TRBV2 and TRBJ2-3, with 9 bases fitting TRBD2. V trimming: 6 bases; J trimming: 4 bases; junction bases outside the gene matches: 2. The V gene's germline CDR1 is SNHLY and CDR2 FYNNEI. CDR3 size: 13 residues. The CDR3 sequence is CASRGLAPDTQYF. The CDR3 nucleotides are TGTGCCAGCAGGGGACTAGCCCCAGATACGCAGTATTTT.

Regarding this clone: A read error may account for a junction end that differs from germline. J is TRBJ2-6 and V is TRBV30; 7 bases are a match to TRBD1. Germline V gives CDR1 GTSNPN, CDR2 SVGIG (reference sequence). This CDR3 spans 16 amino acids. CDR3 coding DNA: TGTGCCTGGAGCGCAGACAGGGTCGGTGGGGCCAACGGCCTGACTTTC. It translates to CAWSADRVGGANGLTF.

This chain links TRBV7-3 with TRBJ2-1; weak D call: TRBD2 (6 bases). Germline-derived CDR1 and CDR2 are SGHTA and FQGTGA. The CDR3 runs 11 residues. The V end was cut by 4 bases, the J end by 9 bases, with 7 bases between. CDR3 protein: CASSSGVEQFF. CDR3 in DNA: TGTGCCAGCAGCTCGGGGGTTGAGCAGTTCTTC.

On this clone: A read error is likely, as this CDR3 ends without the conserved phenylalanine or tryptophan. The chain uses TRBV7-2 and TRBJ1-2; the D gene is possibly TRBD1 (6 bases). Per the germline V gene, CDR1 is SGHTA and CDR2 is FQGNSA. The CDR3 covers 16 residues. Trimming stripped 1 base from V and 3 bases from J, with 15 bases between. The CDR3 loop is CASSLGAGGADYGYTL. Written as DNA, the CDR3 is TGTGCCAGCAGCTTAGGAGCCGGGGGGGCGGACTATGGCTACACCCTC.

This chain links TRBV19 with TRBJ2-7, with 15 positions matching TRBD2. CDR3 size: 16 residues. Germline assignment: CDR1 LNHDA and CDR2 SQIVND (reference sequence). V shed 11 bases, J shed 7 bases, and the junction held 15 bases outside the gene matches. DNA of the CDR3: TGTGCCGCCGGACTAGCGGGGGGGCGGTCGATCGGTGAGCAGTACTTC. Translated: CAAGLAGGRSIGEQYF.

This clone was found a few times. The DNA of the CDR3 is TGCGCCAGCAGCTTGGGCGGTAGCGAGCAGTACTTC. The encoded protein is CASSLGGSEQYF. This chain joins TRBV5-1 and TRBJ2-7; D is unclear. The CDR3 extends over 12 amino acids. The germline V and J ends were trimmed by 0 bases and 6 bases, with 7 bases remaining between them. Germline V gene data show CDR1 as SGHRS and CDR2 as YFSETQ.

V and J are TRBV4-1 and TRBJ2-7; D is possibly TRBD1 (6 bases). Germline CDR1 MGHRA, CDR2 YSYEKL. V was clipped by 1 base and J by 2 bases, with 12 bases between them. The CDR3 runs 15 residues. This CDR3 is CASSQVVGHTYEQYF. The CDR3, as DNA: TGCGCCAGCAGCCAAGTCGTGGGACACACCTACGAGCAGTACTTC.

V usage is TRBV10-3 and J usage is TRBJ1-3; D uncertain. Trimming removed 10 bases from V and 0 bases from J, with 7 bases in between. CDR1 ENHRY and CDR2 SYGVKD come from the germline V gene. The CDR3 totals 12 residues. CDR3 nucleotide sequence: TGTGCCACCGAGGGCTCTGGAAACACCATATATTTT. Protein: CATEGSGNTIYF.

Note on this clone: The junction does not match germline at one end; this may be a read error. The chain employs TRBV30 and TRBJ1-1, with a possible D match to TRBD1 (6 bases). CDR1 and CDR2 from the germline V gene are GTSNPN and SVGIG (reference sequence). This CDR3 comprises 11 residues. The CDR3 loop reads CAWSVRGGEIF. CDR3 nucleotides: TGTGCCTGGAGTGTAAGGGGGGGGGAAATCTTT. Complete variable domain (other parts from reference TRBV30 and TRBJ1-1): SQTIHQWPATLVQPVGSPLSLECTVEGTSNPNLYWYRQAAGRGLQLLFYSVGIGQISSEVPQNLSASRPQDRQFILSSKKLLLSDSGFYLCAWSVRGGEIFGQGTRLTVV.

This clone was seen a handful of times. This chain joins TRBV5-4 and TRBJ1-1; D is unresolved. The CDR3 spans 14 residues. Germline CDR1 SGHNT, CDR2 YYREEE (reference sequence). The V end lost 1 base, the J end lost 6 bases, and 13 bases lay between the germline ends. As DNA, the CDR3 is TGTGCCAGCAGCTTGTCCTTGGAGTTCGCTGAAGCTTTCTTT. Its protein product is CASSLSLEFAEAFF. The full variable domain, completed using reference TRBV5-4 and TRBJ1-1, is ETGVTQSPTHLIKTRGQQVTLRCSSQSGHNTVSWYQQALGQGPQFIFQYYREEENGRGNFPPRFSGLQFPNYSSELNVNALELDDSALYLCASSLSLEFAEAFFGQGTRLTVV.

The chain combines TRBV5-5 with TRBJ2-7; 11 bases map to TRBD2. Looked up from germline, CDR1 is SGHKS and CDR2 is YYEKEE (reference sequence). The CDR3 consists of 15 residues. J was trimmed by 2 bases and V by 4 bases; bases with no gene match: 5. In DNA, the CDR3 is TGTGCCAGCAGCCACAGACTAGCGGGACCCTACGAGCAGTACTTC. Its translation: CASSHRLAGPYEQYF.

J is TRBJ2-7 and V is TRBV27, with TRBD2 matching 11 bases. The germline CDR1 and CDR2 sequences are MNHEY and SMNVEV (reference sequence). V shed 5 bases and J 3 bases; nucleotides not matched to a gene: 6. This CDR3 is built from 15 residues. Here the CDR3 DNA reads TGTGCCAGCAGTCCCCCCGGACTAGCGGGCTACGAGCAGTACTTC. Its protein is CASSPPGLAGYEQYF.

This clone was observed a handful of times. The rearrangement links TRBV6-1 to TRBJ1-5; 10 nucleotides line up with TRBD1. The CDR3 consists of 14 residues. Germline loops: CDR1 MNHNS, CDR2 SASEGT. V was pared by 8 bases and J by 4 bases, with 5 bases of the junction left unmatched. CDR3 region: CASRGTGENQPQHF. The CDR3 DNA sequence: TGTGCCAGCCGTGGGACAGGGGAAAATCAGCCCCAGCATTTT.

Only one count was recorded for this clone. The chain employs TRBV7-8 and TRBJ2-5, with 7 bases matching TRBD1. This CDR3 comprises 15 residues. Germline V gene data show CDR1 as SGHVS and CDR2 as FQNEAQ. The ends lost 5 bases at V and 1 base at J; junction bases unmatched: 7. The CDR3 DNA reads as TGTGCCAGCAGCCGCACAGGGGACCTCCAAGAGACCCAGTACTTC. Its protein is CASSRTGDLQETQYF.